Detailed here is one T cell receptor (beta chain). The antigen is not known. TCRdb itself ran the reads through MiXCR, one entry per CDR3 protein. The top ten clones hold roughly 81% of a sample with over 100,000 distinct CDR3 sequences, 25% to 35% of them seen once. The V gene's germline CDR1 is MDHEN and CDR2 SYDVKM. Trimming at V came to 7 bases and at J to 6 bases, leaving 5 bases not matched to a gene. This CDR3 is 12 amino acids long. The data belong to a study of T cell repertoires in cytomegalovirus infection. The clonotype comes from a human donor in good health (CMV status not recorded). Some clones in this sample may be carry-over from other donors' samples. V usage is TRBV28 and J usage is TRBJ1-1, with 7 bases aligning to TRBD1. Sample: CD8+ T cells from cultured PBMCs, taken from culture after CMV antigen stimulation. The CDR3 reads CASKVTGAEAFF. In DNA form, the CDR3 reads TGTGCCAGCAAGGTAACAGGGGCTGAAGCTTTCTTT.